One T cell receptor (beta chain) is described in this entry. Its antigen remains unknown. The germline gives CDR1 SGHRS, CDR2 YFSETQ. V lost 4 bases and J lost 0, with 7 bases in between. This CDR3 contains 14 residues. Documented treatment: oral pan-JAK inhibitor, 5-10 mg twice daily. The data originate from a study of CD8+ T cells in alopecia areata. Study at large: Oral tofacitinib, 5 to 10 mg twice daily, was given in an open-label trial.

Regarding the study as a whole: Treatment with tofacitinib significantly lowered scalp clonality and reduced expanded CD8+ clones among the top 100. Sequencing of scalp samples also captures resident alphabeta T cells of normal skin.

Sequencing relied on a cDNA template that was reverse transcribed from extracted RNA. The data were produced by immunoSEQ multiplex PCR, yet TCRdb's version contains in-frame clones alone and is incomplete. The sample consists of under 150,000 clones, approximately 51% of them appearing once. Sequencing was performed on CD4+ T cells sorted from blood, taken at week 24, from a patient treated with tofacitinib. The J gene is TRBJ2-2, the V gene TRBV5-1, with no clear D. The sequence derives from a human donor with alopecia areata. CDR3 in amino acids: CASSPVSNTGELFF. The CDR3 DNA follows: TGCGCCAGCAGCCCCGTATCGAACACCGGGGAGCTGTTTTTT.